This TCR beta chain was identified in a study of blood T cells in healthy people across ages. Primers used in a second PCR of roughly 6 to 11 cycles were a sample-barcoded 5' primer and a J-beta primer mix. From the 5' RACE reads, TCRdb called clonotypes with MiXCR, one entry per CDR3 protein. The sample lists some 750,000 distinct CDR3 sequences; around a fifth were seen once. The CDR3 length is 14 residues. Germline loops: CDR1 SGHRS, CDR2 YFSETQ. V gave up 4 bases and J gave up 2 bases, with 12 bases separating them. In this sample, this clonotype turned up a few times. Each sample had at least 7 million PBMCs isolated.

This receptor was taken from an older man in good health. What was sequenced was blood. The chain couples TRBV5-1 to TRBJ2-5; maybe TRBD1 (5 bases). The CDR3 loop reads CASSPTVAQETQYF. DNA for the CDR3: TGCGCCAGCAGCCCGACAGTTGCTCAAGAGACCCAGTACTTC.